These 13 T cell receptor beta chains were all obtained from the same sample, sequenced in a study of PD-1 blockade in classical Hodgkin lymphoma (dated by TCRdb to 2020 to 2022). Libraries were prepared through the immunoSEQ multiplex PCR assay. What TCRdb holds here is the immuneACCESS table cut down to in-frame rearrangements. Part of the clones is not present; checked against another copy, under half of the missing clones reflect an unresolved V gene, and the others are unexplained. This sample holds around 23,000 clones; roughly 87% were observed only once. The ten largest account for 0.25% of the sample. In the paper's terms, the time point label means: newly diagnosed, previously untreated cHL patient sample. Using a Miltenyi CD4+ T cell isolation kit, CD4+ T cells were purified from thawed PBMCs through magnetic negative selection. Sequenced input: CD4+ T cells from blood. The receptor source for this set is a human donor with classical Hodgkin lymphoma.

This clone was recorded a few times. The chain employs TRBV7-9 and TRBJ1-1; D gene unclear. The CDR3 loop spans 11 amino acids. Germline assignment: CDR1 SEHNR and CDR2 FQNEAQ (reference sequence). V lost 2 bases and J 13 bases, leaving 11 bases between the germline ends. The CDR3 protein is CASSLPLELFF. CDR3 nucleotides: TGTGCCAGCAGCTTACCCTTAGAGCTTTTCTTT.

V and J are TRBV5-8 and TRBJ1-1, with 8 bases fitting TRBD1. CDR3 length equals 12 residues. V shed 4 bases and J 11 bases; nucleotides not matched to a gene: 7. Germline V CDR1 and CDR2: SGHTS, YDEGEE. The CDR3: CASSRRQGYAFF. CDR3 nucleotide sequence: TGTGCCAGCAGCCGCCGACAGGGGTATGCTTTCTTT.

This chain connects TRBV5-6 to TRBJ1-1; D unresolved. V lost 1 base, J lost 5 bases, and 9 bases lay in between. CDR1 and CDR2 from the germline V gene are SGHDT and YYEEEE. The CDR3 totals 13 residues. CDR3 sequence reads: CASSLREGTEAFF. CDR3 nucleotides: TGTGCCAGCAGCTTGCGGGAGGGAACTGAAGCTTTCTTT.

CDR3 sequence reads: CASSDLAGGPVNEQFF. DNA for the CDR3: TGCGCCAGCAGTGATCTAGCGGGAGGGCCTGTCAATGAGCAGTTCTTC. The rearrangement joins TRBV10-1 to TRBJ2-1, with 12 bases matching TRBD2. Trimming cost V 3 bases and J 6 bases; bases outside gene matches: 6. Germline assignment: CDR1 WNHNN and CDR2 SYGVQD (reference sequence). The CDR3 covers 16 residues.

The chain carries TRBV19 and TRBJ2-5; 10 bases agree with TRBD1. Germline assignment: CDR1 LNHDA and CDR2 SQIVND (reference sequence). Unmatched junction bases numbered 3, after V lost 5 bases and J lost 0 bases. The CDR3 is 15 residues long. CDR3 in DNA: TGTGCCAGTAGTTCCGGACAGGGGGACCAAGAGACCCAGTACTTC. It translates to CASSSGQGDQETQYF. The variable domain in full, completed from reference TRBV19 and TRBJ2-5, reads DGGITQSPKYLFRKEGQNVTLSCEQNLNHDAMYWYRQDPGQGLRLIYYSQIVNDFQKGDIAEGYSVSREKKESFPLTVTSAQKNPTAFYLCASSSGQGDQETQYFGPGTRLLVL.

This sequence joins TRBV11-3 and TRBJ2-7, with D unclear. Per the germline V gene, CDR1 is SGHNT and CDR2 is YENEEA. The V end lost 2 bases, the J end lost 1 base, and 12 bases lay between the germline ends. The CDR3 runs 15 residues. The CDR3 coding sequence is TGTGCCAGCAGCTTAACCGGGCCAAAGTCCTACGAGCAGTACTTC. Its protein product is CASSLTGPKSYEQYF. Full variable domain (missing parts from reference TRBV11-3 and TRBJ2-7): EAGVVQSPRYKIIEKKQPVAFWCNPISGHNTLYWYLQNLGQGPELLIRYENEEAVDDSQLPKDRFSAERLKGVDSTLKIQPAELGDSAVYLCASSLTGPKSYEQYFGPGTRLTVT.

The chain carries TRBV30 and TRBJ1-2, with TRBD1 identical over 7 bases. The V gene's germline CDR1 is GTSNPN and CDR2 SVGIG (reference sequence). The CDR3 runs 13 residues. J gave up 2 bases and V 1 base, and 1 base lay outside the gene matches. Here the CDR3 DNA reads TGTGCCTGGAGTGCGGGACAGAACTATGGCTACACCTTC. As protein: CAWSAGQNYGYTF.

This rearrangement joins TRBV9 to TRBJ2-1; 7 bases fit TRBD1. The length of the CDR3 is 15 residues. V trimming: 4 bases; J trimming: 3 bases; junction bases outside the gene matches: 7. Looked up from germline, CDR1 is SGDLS and CDR2 is YYNGEE. The CDR3, as DNA: TGTGCCAGCAGCAAGGGGGCGTCTAACTACAATGAGCAGTTCTTC. Amino acid sequence: CASSKGASNYNEQFF. The entire variable domain, with the rest obtained from reference TRBV9 and TRBJ2-1, is as follows: DSGVTQTPKHLITATGQRVTLRCSPRSGDLSVYWYQQSLDQGLQFLIQYYNGEERAKGNILERFSAQQFPDLHSELNLSSLELGDSALYFCASSKGASNYNEQFFGPGTRLTVL.

In DNA, the CDR3 is TGTGCCAGTACCTCCCCATCAATAAAAACGGGAGGCAATCAGCCCCAGCATTTT. Its protein product is CASTSPSIKTGGNQPQHF. This chain joins TRBV19 and TRBJ1-5, with D hard to call. V lost 7 bases, J lost 2 bases, and 24 bases lay in between. This CDR3 has 18 amino acids. Germline V gene sequence: CDR1 LNHDA, CDR2 SQIVND (reference sequence). Combining the CDR3 with reference TRBV19 and TRBJ1-5 gives the whole variable domain DGGITQSPKYLFRKEGQNVTLSCEQNLNHDAMYWYRQDPGQGLRLIYYSQIVNDFQKGDIAEGYSVSREKKESFPLTVTSAQKNPTAFYLCASTSPSIKTGGNQPQHFGDGTRLSIL.

This chain connects TRBV18 to TRBJ1-1, with D unclear. CDR1 KGHSH and CDR2 LQKENI come from the germline V gene. This CDR3 region has 14 residues. V was clipped by 3 bases and J by 0 bases, with 8 bases between them. Here the CDR3 reads CASSPYGMNTEAFF. The CDR3 coding sequence is TGTGCCAGCTCACCTTACGGGATGAACACTGAAGCTTTCTTT.

With respect to this clone: The same CDR3 can be traced to other DNA sequences in this sample. The CDR3 loop is CASSPLGSSTDTQYF. The CDR3 DNA reads TGTGCCAGCAGTCCGTTGGGTTCGAGTACAGATACGCAGTATTTT. The chain joins TRBV6-5 to TRBJ2-3; D is unresolved. Deletions cut 5 bases from V and 3 bases from J, with 15 bases between. The CDR3 extends over 15 amino acids. Per the germline V gene, CDR1 is MNHEY and CDR2 is SVGAGI.

In DNA form, the CDR3 reads TGCAGTGCTGGGAAGCTGGACGAGCAGTACTTC. Amino acids: CSAGKLDEQYF. J is TRBJ2-7 and V is TRBV20-1; D unclear. Germline lookup yields CDR1 DFQATT and CDR2 SNEGSKA (reference sequence). The CDR3 spans 11 residues. Deletions cut 5 bases from V and 5 bases from J, with 10 bases between.

The V gene is TRBV25-1, the J gene TRBJ2-2; 9 bases align to TRBD1. Germline CDR1 and CDR2: MGHDK and SYGVNS. CDR3 length: 14 residues. Trimming took 10 bases from V and 5 from J; bases not matched to a gene: 8. CDR3 sequence reads: CATAGTGTTGELFF. The CDR3 nucleotides are TGTGCCACCGCCGGGACAGGGACGACCGGGGAGCTGTTTTTT. Variable domain in full (rest from reference TRBV25-1 and TRBJ2-2): EADIYQTPRYLVIGTGKKITLECSQTMGHDKMYWYQQDPGMELHLIHYSYGVNSTEKGDLSSESTVSRIRTEHFPLTLESARPSHTSQYLCATAGTGTTGELFFGEGSRLTVL.